The TCR beta chain under discussion was sequenced for a study of T cell changes during pregnancy in multiple sclerosis. Some clones are missing from TCRdb's copy, which holds only in-frame ones; the method was immunoSEQ multiplex PCR. The sample has approximately 89,000 clones, 94% seen once. V lost 4 bases, J lost 2 bases, and 4 bases stayed unmatched. Germline lookup yields CDR1 SQVTM and CDR2 ANQGSEA. CDR3 length: 13 residues. In its sample, this clone was seen a few times. The chain is built from TRBV29-1 and TRBJ2-7, with 8 nucleotides matching TRBD2. The material was peripheral blood, obtained in the third trimester of pregnancy. The TCR was taken from a female donor with multiple sclerosis, enrolled in a pregnancy study. The CDR3 nucleotides read TGCAGCGTTGGGACTAGCCTTACCTACGAGCAGTACTTC. Translation gives CSVGTSLTYEQYF.